Following are 10 T cell receptor beta chains from one sample sequenced in a study of tumor-infiltrating lymphocytes in primary liver carcinoma. With a constant-region primer, TCR beta cDNA was made from roughly 500 ng of total RNA. Slightly modified ARM-PCR, run as three nested multiplex PCR rounds, produced the TCR beta libraries. Researchers ran the first two PCR rounds for roughly 10 cycles each with TRBV1-TRBV30 forward primers and a C-beta reverse primer. MiXCR was run by TCRdb on the multiplex PCR reads, yielding one entry per CDR3 protein. The sample contains 60,000 to 90,000 distinct CDR3 sequences, approximately 70% of which appear only once. Each 20-30 mg portion of unsorted bulk tissue served as the source for co-extraction of RNA and DNA. The sample taken for sequencing was liver tumor tissue from sampling region 4. Subset noted: tumor region T4, right-lateral pole. These receptors were collected from a man aged 40-49 years with primary liver carcinoma and hepatitis B virus infection.

Comments on this clonotype: At one of its ends the junction is not consistent with the germline gene, which may arise from a read error. The rearrangement links TRBV12-3 or TRBV12-4 to TRBJ2-7; TRBD2 matches 9 bases. The CDR3 extends over 17 amino acids. CDR3 loop: CASSQFTGLAQSDEQYF. In DNA, the CDR3 is TGTGCTAGCAGCCAGTTCACAGGACTAGCGCAAAGCGACGAGCAGTACTTC.

The chain uses TRBV29-1 and TRBJ2-3; the match to TRBD2 covers 7 bases. V lost 1 base, J lost 14 bases, and 24 bases stayed unmatched. The CDR3 sequence is 17 residues long. Germline V gene data show CDR1 as SQVTM and CDR2 as ANQGSEA. CDR3 sequence: CSVEGGTIGRTVDTWYF. The CDR3 DNA is TGCAGCGTTGAAGGGGGGACTATCGGGAGAACTGTGGATACGTGGTATTTT.

The rearrangement links TRBV20-1 to TRBJ1-2; TRBD1 matches 8 bases. Per the germline V gene, CDR1 is DFQATT and CDR2 is SNEGSKA (reference sequence). V was clipped by 5 bases and J by 5 bases; unmatched bases: 13. The CDR3 has 15 amino acids. The CDR3 reads CSAQQGTGGKYGYTF. As DNA, the CDR3 is TGCAGTGCTCAGCAGGGAACAGGGGGGAAATATGGCTACACCTTC.

In its sample, this clonotype was seen many times. V usage is TRBV6-1 and J usage is TRBJ2-2, with D possibly being TRBD2 (6 bases). Germline CDR1 MNHNS, CDR2 SASEGT. The CDR3 runs to 14 residues. V dropped 10 bases and J dropped 1 base, with 13 bases sitting between them. The chain's CDR3 is CATCGVLNTGELFF. For the CDR3, the DNA is TGTGCCACCTGCGGGGTCCTGAACACCGGGGAGCTGTTTTTT.

Regarding this clonotype: At one boundary the junction diverges from the germline segment, which might be a read error. This chain joins TRBV6-5 and TRBJ1-2; TRBD1 agrees at 7 bases. Per the germline V gene, CDR1 is MNHEY and CDR2 is SVGAGI. The CDR3 sequence is 14 residues long. For the CDR3, the DNA is TGTGTCAGCAGTATGCAGGGGGGAAAGGATGGCTACACCTTC. Translated: CVSSMQGGKDGYTF.

The chain couples TRBV20-1 to TRBJ1-1; 7 positions agree with TRBD1. Unmatched junction bases numbered 10, after V lost 5 bases and J lost 10 bases. The CDR3 has 12 residues. CDR1 DFQATT and CDR2 SNEGSKA come from the germline V gene (reference sequence). This chain's CDR3 is CSAPRQGRGAFF. CDR3 coding DNA: TGCAGTGCTCCCCGACAGGGTCGAGGAGCTTTCTTT.

This clonotype appeared a few times. Since no conserved phenylalanine or tryptophan closes the CDR3, a read error is the likely cause. V and J are TRBV28 and TRBJ1-5, with D maybe TRBD1 (6 bases). The CDR3 loop spans 15 amino acids. V lost 3 bases, J lost 2 bases, and 11 bases lay in between. The V gene's germline CDR1 is MDHEN and CDR2 SYDVKM. The CDR3 DNA sequence: TGTGCCAGCAGTTTCAGGGGTGGGGGCAATCAGCCCCAGCATTAT. It specifies CASSFRGGGNQPQHY.

To note about this clonotype: A read error is possible here, since a much larger clone lies one base away. The V and J genes are TRBV28 and TRBJ1-4, with a tentative D call TRBD1 (6 bases). Germline V CDR1 and CDR2: MDHEN, SYDVKM. The CDR3 has 16 amino acids. Written as DNA, the CDR3 is TGTGCCAACAGTTTCCCCAGGGGTTCTACTAATGAAAAACTGTTTTTT. The encoded protein is CANSFPRGSTNEKLFF.

As for this clonotype: The CDR3 does not end in the conserved phenylalanine or tryptophan, so this is likely a read error. It is unclear where the CDR3 begins or ends on the DNA, so no DNA is shown, and the CDR3 is as TCRdb lists it. The rearrangement links TRBV12-3 or TRBV12-4 to TRBJ2-2; the table's D call of TRBD1 was not tested on the DNA. The CDR3 sequence runs 13 residues, both termini included. The CDR3: CASRRGRTGEPFY.

For this clonotype: One end of the junction varies from germline; a read error may be responsible. The rearrangement uses TRBV10-2 and TRBJ2-7, with TRBD2 matching 9 bases. This CDR3 region has 15 residues. The germline CDR1 and CDR2 sequences are WSHSY and SAAADI. The CDR3 coding sequence is TGCGCTAGCAGTGTGTCTAGCGGGATAGTGTACGAGCAGTACTTC. Protein sequence: CASSVSSGIVYEQYF.